Described below is a single TCR beta chain sequence and its context. The entry originates in a study of blood T cell repertoires in COVID-19. Across the whole study: Researchers got acute and convalescent COVID-19 samples from the United States, Italy and Spain. Sample material is recorded as cDNA or gDNA derived from T cells, B-cell-depleted T cells, or PBMCs.

Source study methods: Estimation of nucleated cell counts was performed using reference gene primer amplification. The data were produced by immunoSEQ multiplex PCR, yet TCRdb's version contains in-frame clones alone and is incomplete. That table furnishes V, J and clone size, whereas the DNA furnished D and trimming. Of 110,000 to 150,000 clones listed, 81% are singletons. The sample consisted of peripheral blood. This TCR was sampled from a human donor in a cohort sampled during active COVID-19.

In nucleotides, the CDR3 is TGTGCCAGCAGTTTTGACAGGAGCAATCAGCCCCAGCATTTT. Translated, it gives CASSFDRSNQPQHF. The rearrangement joins TRBV6-5 to TRBJ1-5, with D possibly matching TRBD1 (6 bases). There are 14 residues in the CDR3. The ends were cut back, 4 bases at V and 1 base at J, with 8 bases in the middle. The germline gives CDR1 MNHEY, CDR2 SVGAGI.